This is a list of T cell receptor beta chains from one sample in a study of vaccination and CD4 T cells after COVID-19. Each CDR3 protein is one row after TCRdb ran MiXCR on the PCR reads. The sample has 22,000 or so distinct CDR3 sequences, about 31% seen once. The antigens of these receptors remain unknown. The specimen was cultured CD4+ T cells from blood. These receptors all come from a human donor with COVID-19. The CDR3 runs from the conserved cysteine through the conserved F or W. A D gene is named only where the DNA matches it firmly. The size field is filled for only some rows; it gives once, few, many or a size class.

D gene: TRBD1; clone size: few; V gene: TRBV28; J gene: TRBJ1-2; CDR3 protein: CASSFRTGGPLNYGYTF; CDR3 DNA: TGTGCCAGCAGTTTTCGGACAGGAGGGCCTCTCAACTATGGCTACACCTTC
D gene: NA; clone size: NA; V gene: TRBV7-8; J gene: TRBJ1-1; CDR3 protein: CASSPLTSATEAFF; CDR3 DNA: TGTGCCAGCAGCCCGCTGACCTCAGCTACTGAAGCTTTCTTT
D gene: NA; clone size: NA; V gene: TRBV5-1; J gene: TRBJ1-5; CDR3 protein: CASSLMGISNQPQHF; CDR3 DNA: TGCGCCAGCAGCTTGATGGGAATTAGCAATCAGCCCCAGCATTTT
D gene: NA; clone size: NA; V gene: TRBV27; J gene: TRBJ1-4; CDR3 protein: CAGRTGESLNEKLFF; CDR3 DNA: TGTGCCGGCCGTACGGGTGAAAGTCTTAATGAAAAACTGTTTTTT
D gene: NA; clone size: few; V gene: TRBV11-2; J gene: TRBJ1-1; CDR3 protein: CASSTGTRNTEAFF; CDR3 DNA: TGTGCCAGCAGCACCGGGACAAGGAACACTGAAGCTTTCTTT
D gene: TRBD1; clone size: NA; V gene: TRBV4-1; J gene: TRBJ2-7; CDR3 protein: CASSHLKSGTGSYEQYF; CDR3 DNA: TGCGCCAGCAGCCACTTAAAATCGGGGACAGGCTCCTACGAGCAGTACTTC
D gene: NA; clone size: NA; V gene: TRBV28; J gene: TRBJ2-7; CDR3 protein: CASRIYRENSYEQYF; CDR3 DNA: TGTGCCAGCCGTATCTACAGAGAAAACTCCTACGAGCAGTACTTC
D gene: TRBD2; clone size: NA; V gene: TRBV20-1; J gene: TRBJ2-6; CDR3 protein: CSAREGGVGANVLTF; CDR3 DNA: TGCAGTGCTAGAGAGGGAGGGGTCGGGGCCAACGTCCTGACTTTC
D gene: TRBD2; clone size: few; V gene: TRBV20-1; J gene: TRBJ2-2; CDR3 protein: CSARARETGELFF; CDR3 DNA: TGCAGTGCTAGAGCGCGGGAGACCGGGGAGCTGTTTTTT
D gene: NA; clone size: NA; V gene: TRBV10-1; J gene: TRBJ1-1; CDR3 protein: CASSLGGTDTEAFF; CDR3 DNA: TGCGCCAGCAGTTTGGGGGGCACCGACACTGAAGCTTTCTTT
D gene: TRBD1; clone size: few; V gene: TRBV6-4; J gene: TRBJ1-2; CDR3 protein: CASGTQGAPYGYTF; CDR3 DNA: TGTGCCAGCGGCACACAGGGGGCGCCCTATGGCTACACCTTC
D gene: TRBD1; clone size: few; V gene: TRBV19; J gene: TRBJ2-7; CDR3 protein: CASKTGALSDEQYF; CDR3 DNA: TGTGCCAGTAAGACAGGGGCTCTTTCCGACGAGCAGTACTTC
D gene: NA; clone size: NA; V gene: TRBV9; J gene: TRBJ1-5; CDR3 protein: CASSVATGQPQHF; CDR3 DNA: TGTGCCAGCAGCGTAGCTACAGGTCAGCCCCAGCATTTT
D gene: NA; clone size: NA; V gene: TRBV18; J gene: TRBJ2-7; CDR3 protein: CASSPGTYEQYF; CDR3 DNA: TGTGCCAGCTCCCCGGGGACCTACGAGCAGTACTTC
D gene: NA; clone size: few; V gene: TRBV6-5; J gene: TRBJ1-3; CDR3 protein: CASSYSTGNPGNTIYF; CDR3 DNA: TGTGCCAGCAGTTACTCGACAGGAAACCCTGGAAACACCATATATTTT
D gene: TRBD2; clone size: NA; V gene: TRBV6-2/TRBV6-3; J gene: TRBJ2-2; CDR3 protein: CASGAAGGPATGELFF; CDR3 DNA: TGTGCCAGCGGCGCGGCGGGGGGGCCTGCCACCGGGGAGCTGTTTTTT
D gene: NA; clone size: few; V gene: TRBV20-1; J gene: TRBJ2-2; CDR3 protein: CSVRGRTGELFF; CDR3 DNA: TGCAGTGTCCGGGGGCGGACCGGGGAGCTGTTTTTT
D gene: NA; clone size: few; V gene: TRBV24-1; J gene: TRBJ1-2; CDR3 protein: CATSDPYGYTF; CDR3 DNA: TGTGCCACCAGTGATCCCTATGGCTACACCTTC
D gene: NA; clone size: NA; V gene: TRBV29-1; J gene: TRBJ1-2; CDR3 protein: CSVVPGRNYGYTF; CDR3 DNA: TGCAGCGTCGTACCCGGACGTAACTATGGCTACACCTTC
D gene: NA; clone size: few; V gene: TRBV2; J gene: TRBJ1-1; CDR3 protein: CASDLKREAFF; CDR3 DNA: TGTGCCAGCGACCTCAAAAGGGAAGCTTTCTTT
D gene: NA; clone size: NA; V gene: TRBV2; J gene: TRBJ2-7; CDR3 protein: CASSGRNYGATQQYF; CDR3 DNA: TGTGCCAGCAGTGGAAGGAATTACGGAGCTACGCAGCAGTACTTC
D gene: NA; clone size: few; V gene: TRBV10-1; J gene: TRBJ1-5; CDR3 protein: CASTPNWVRAYSNQPQHF; CDR3 DNA: TGCGCCAGCACCCCAAATTGGGTGAGAGCTTATAGCAATCAGCCCCAGCATTTT
D gene: TRBD1; clone size: few; V gene: TRBV6-4; J gene: TRBJ2-5; CDR3 protein: CASSDSTGGTQYF; CDR3 DNA: TGTGCCAGCAGTGACTCGACAGGGGGGACCCAGTACTTC
D gene: NA; clone size: NA; V gene: TRBV20-1; J gene: TRBJ1-6; CDR3 protein: CSARVAGGRGENSPLHF; CDR3 DNA: TGCAGTGCTAGAGTCGCGGGGGGCAGGGGTGAAAATTCACCCCTCCACTTT
D gene: TRBD2; clone size: NA; V gene: TRBV6-1; J gene: TRBJ2-2; CDR3 protein: CASRSGGVGELFF; CDR3 DNA: TGTGCCAGCAGATCGGGGGGGGTCGGGGAGCTGTTTTTT
D gene: NA; clone size: medium-sized; V gene: TRBV7-2; J gene: TRBJ1-5; CDR3 protein: CASSSSGRPNQPQHF; CDR3 DNA: TGTGCCAGCAGCTCCTCGGGACGCCCCAATCAGCCCCAGCATTTT
D gene: NA; clone size: NA; V gene: TRBV12-3/TRBV12-4; J gene: TRBJ1-5; CDR3 protein: CASSDLNMDGSNQPQHF; CDR3 DNA: TGTGCCAGCAGTGACCTGAATATGGACGGGAGCAATCAGCCCCAGCATTTT
D gene: NA; clone size: NA; V gene: TRBV25-1; J gene: TRBJ1-3; CDR3 protein: CASSDPFRAGGNTIYF; CDR3 DNA: TGTGCCAGCAGTGACCCCTTCAGGGCCGGTGGAAACACCATATATTTT
D gene: NA; clone size: NA; V gene: TRBV6-1; J gene: TRBJ1-3; CDR3 protein: CASRTSGNTIYF; CDR3 DNA: TGTGCCAGTAGAACCTCTGGAAACACCATATATTTT
D gene: TRBD1; clone size: few; V gene: TRBV7-8; J gene: TRBJ1-2; CDR3 protein: CASSSENRGRSWGYTF; CDR3 DNA: TGTGCCAGCAGCTCTGAGAACAGGGGGCGTAGTTGGGGCTACACCTTC
D gene: NA; clone size: few; V gene: TRBV7-2; J gene: TRBJ1-1; CDR3 protein: CASSKSGFGTNTEAFF; CDR3 DNA: TGTGCCAGCAGCAAAAGCGGTTTCGGCACGAACACTGAAGCTTTCTTT
D gene: NA; clone size: NA; V gene: TRBV2; J gene: TRBJ2-7; CDR3 protein: CASSPRAYEQYF; CDR3 DNA: TGTGCCAGCAGCCCGAGGGCCTACGAGCAGTACTTC
D gene: TRBD1; clone size: NA; V gene: TRBV19; J gene: TRBJ2-5; CDR3 protein: CASSRQGPEETQYF; CDR3 DNA: TGTGCCAGTAGTCGACAGGGGCCTGAGGAGACCCAGTACTTC
D gene: NA; clone size: medium-sized; V gene: TRBV7-6; J gene: TRBJ1-5; CDR3 protein: CASSPRYRTLSQHF; CDR3 DNA: TGTGCCAGCAGCCCCCGCTACCGGACATTATCCCAGCATTTT
D gene: NA; clone size: few; V gene: TRBV20-1; J gene: TRBJ1-5; CDR3 protein: CSARDFRGSGDQPQHF; CDR3 DNA: TGCAGTGCTAGAGATTTCAGGGGAAGCGGGGATCAGCCCCAGCATTTT
D gene: TRBD1; clone size: NA; V gene: TRBV5-3; J gene: TRBJ2-1; CDR3 protein: CARSRDSCSYNEQFF; CDR3 DNA: TGTGCCAGAAGCCGGGACAGTTGCTCCTACAATGAGCAGTTCTTC
D gene: NA; clone size: NA; V gene: TRBV5-5; J gene: TRBJ1-2; CDR3 protein: CASSLGAGQYGYTF; CDR3 DNA: TGTGCCAGCAGCTTGGGGGCAGGGCAATATGGCTACACCTTC
D gene: TRBD1; clone size: NA; V gene: TRBV24-1; J gene: TRBJ1-5; CDR3 protein: CATSDRIQTGGCQPQHF; CDR3 DNA: TGTGCCACCAGTGATCGGATACAAACAGGGGGCTGTCAGCCCCAGCATTTT
D gene: NA; clone size: NA; V gene: TRBV12-5; J gene: TRBJ1-1; CDR3 protein: CASGLGSNTEAFF; CDR3 DNA: TGTGCTAGTGGTTTGGGCAGCAACACTGAAGCTTTCTTT
D gene: TRBD1; clone size: few; V gene: TRBV19; J gene: TRBJ2-3; CDR3 protein: CASRPEQGAEDTQYF; CDR3 DNA: TGTGCCAGTAGACCAGAGCAGGGGGCGGAAGATACGCAGTATTTT
D gene: NA; clone size: medium-sized; V gene: TRBV27; J gene: TRBJ1-2; CDR3 protein: CASSLPWTGSNYGYTF; CDR3 DNA: TGTGCCAGCAGTTTACCATGGACGGGATCTAACTATGGCTACACCTTC
D gene: TRBD2; clone size: few; V gene: TRBV6-1; J gene: TRBJ2-3; CDR3 protein: CASSRTSGGITDTQYF; CDR3 DNA: TGTGCCAGCAGCCGGACTAGCGGGGGGATCACAGATACGCAGTATTTT
D gene: NA; clone size: NA; V gene: TRBV27; J gene: TRBJ1-2; CDR3 protein: CASSSYRVPKSDGYTF; CDR3 DNA: TGTGCCAGCAGTTCATACAGGGTCCCTAAGTCGGATGGCTACACCTTC
D gene: NA; clone size: NA; V gene: TRBV3-1; J gene: TRBJ1-3; CDR3 protein: CASSRGTAGNTIYF; CDR3 DNA: TGTGCCAGCAGCCGCGGGACCGCTGGAAACACCATATATTTT
D gene: TRBD2; clone size: few; V gene: TRBV24-1; J gene: TRBJ2-3; CDR3 protein: CATSDFSGGASTDTQYF; CDR3 DNA: TGTGCCACCAGTGACTTTAGCGGGGGGGCGAGCACAGATACGCAGTATTTT
D gene: NA; clone size: NA; V gene: TRBV3-1; J gene: TRBJ2-1; CDR3 protein: CASSQDVRGLKQFF; CDR3 DNA: TGTGCCAGCAGCCAAGATGTTAGAGGACTGAAGCAGTTCTTC
D gene: NA; clone size: few; V gene: TRBV12-5; J gene: TRBJ2-6; CDR3 protein: CASGDRSAGANVLTF; CDR3 DNA: TGTGCTAGTGGGGACCGTTCGGCTGGGGCCAACGTCCTGACTTTC
D gene: NA; clone size: few; V gene: TRBV10-2; J gene: TRBJ1-2; CDR3 protein: CASSDGQNYGYTF; CDR3 DNA: TGCGCCAGCAGTGACGGCCAGAACTATGGCTACACCTTC
D gene: NA; clone size: few; V gene: TRBV19; J gene: TRBJ2-2; CDR3 protein: CASSSLTNTGELFF; CDR3 DNA: TGTGCCAGTAGTTCTCTAACGAACACCGGGGAGCTGTTTTTT
D gene: NA; clone size: NA; V gene: TRBV19; J gene: TRBJ1-5; CDR3 protein: CASSITGPEPQHF; CDR3 DNA: TGTGCCAGTAGTATAACAGGCCCTGAGCCCCAGCATTTT
D gene: NA; clone size: NA; V gene: TRBV4-3; J gene: TRBJ2-3; CDR3 protein: CASSQAVGGSRDTQYF; CDR3 DNA: TGCGCCAGCAGCCAAGCTGTCGGGGGTTCCCGGGATACGCAGTATTTT
D gene: NA; clone size: NA; V gene: TRBV6-5; J gene: TRBJ2-7; CDR3 protein: CASSSTGSGAYEQYF; CDR3 DNA: TGTGCCAGCAGTTCAACCGGGTCAGGGGCGTACGAGCAGTACTTC
D gene: NA; clone size: NA; V gene: TRBV6-1; J gene: TRBJ1-1; CDR3 protein: CASSDVAATNTEAFF; CDR3 DNA: TGTGCCAGCAGTGACGTGGCAGCTACGAACACTGAAGCTTTCTTT
D gene: NA; clone size: NA; V gene: TRBV20-1; J gene: TRBJ1-2; CDR3 protein: CSAKEGLGYTF; CDR3 DNA: TGCAGTGCCAAGGAGGGACTTGGCTACACCTTC
D gene: NA; clone size: few; V gene: TRBV19; J gene: TRBJ2-1; CDR3 protein: CASSRNGRGAANEQFF; CDR3 DNA: TGTGCCAGTAGTCGCAACGGCAGGGGGGCGGCCAATGAGCAGTTCTTC